This T cell receptor beta chain was sequenced during a study of blood T cell repertoires in COVID-19. As for the study in general: Material from acute and convalescent COVID-19 was sourced from the United States, Italy and Spain. Nucleic acid was either cDNA or gDNA, and it came from T cells, B-cell-depleted T cells, or PBMCs.

The assay was immunoSEQ multiplex PCR, and TCRdb's table has in-frame clones only and misses some. The table records more than 300,000 clones, approximately 89% of them present only once. There are 12 residues in the CDR3. Deletions cut 2 bases from V and 4 bases from J, with 4 bases between. Looked up from germline, CDR1 is SEHNR and CDR2 is FQNEAQ (reference sequence). Followed longitudinally, the Seattle patients had been enrolled during active infection. This clonotype was sampled from a woman aged 30 to 39 with COVID-19, enrolled during active disease. This chain joins TRBV7-9 and TRBJ2-3; D is unresolved. The sequenced material came from peripheral blood. Here the CDR3 reads CASSLFADTQYF. CDR3 nucleotides: TGTGCCAGCAGCTTATTCGCAGATACGCAGTATTTT.